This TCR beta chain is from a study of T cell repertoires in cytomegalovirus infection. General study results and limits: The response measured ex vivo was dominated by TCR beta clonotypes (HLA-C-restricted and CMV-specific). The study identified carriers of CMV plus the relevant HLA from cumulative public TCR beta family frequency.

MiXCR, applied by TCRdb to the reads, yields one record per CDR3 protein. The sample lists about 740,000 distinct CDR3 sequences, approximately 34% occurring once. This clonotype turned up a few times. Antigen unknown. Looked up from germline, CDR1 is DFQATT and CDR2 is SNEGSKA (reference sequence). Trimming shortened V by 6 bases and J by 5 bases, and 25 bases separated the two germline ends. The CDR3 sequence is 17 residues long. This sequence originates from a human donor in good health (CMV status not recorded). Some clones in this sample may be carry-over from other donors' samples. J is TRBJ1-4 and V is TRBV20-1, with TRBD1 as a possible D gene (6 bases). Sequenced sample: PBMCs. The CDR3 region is CSASPGHTRGVNEKLFF. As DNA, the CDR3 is TGCAGTGCATCCCCGGGACACACTCGGGGGGTCAATGAAAAACTGTTTTTT.